This T cell receptor beta chain is drawn from a study of Tregs in tolerant kidney transplant recipients. Produced via immunoSEQ multiplex PCR; TCRdb's table is partial and in-frame only. The sample includes about 14,000 clones. Trimming left V 6 bases short and J 1 base short, with 12 bases between. Germline CDR1 reads LGHNA; CDR2 reads YNFKEQ. There are 15 residues in the CDR3. As concerns this clone: Read sequence stops 3 residues before the CDR3 end, and the germline J gene provides the missing end.

Recipients received nonmyeloablative bone marrow transplants from related graft donors, with transient mixed chimerism. CD4+CD25+CD127- Tregs, CD4+CD25- non-Tregs, CD4 and CD8 cells were sorted. The chain uses TRBV4-2 and TRBJ2-2, with a tentative D call TRBD1 (6 bases). This receptor was identified in a human patient who received a combined kidney and bone marrow transplant. The T cells may partly be graft donor cells. The material was CD8+ T cells from blood (PBMCs), obtained 6 months after the transplant. The DNA read from the CDR3 is TGTGCCAGCAGTTCCGGGACAATGAACACCGGGGAG. It is translated as CASSSGTMNTGE. The whole CDR3 protein reads CASSSGTMNTGELFF.